This is a list of T cell receptor beta chains from one sample in a study of Ad26.COV2.S vaccination and SARS-CoV-2 variants. Profiled with immunoSEQ multiplex PCR; TCRdb holds only in-frame clones, not every one. This repertoire shows some 250,000 clones, roughly 90% found once; its top ten account for about 10%. The specimen comprised peripheral blood, sampled in a trial of Ad26.COV2.S vaccine versus placebo. The receptor source for this set is a person between 18 and 65 years old who received the Ad26.COV2.S COVID-19 vaccine or a placebo. Each CDR3 is given with its conserved first and last residue. The order of the fields is CDR3 DNA, CDR3 protein, J gene, D gene, clone size, V gene. A D gene is named only where the DNA matches it firmly. Clone size is not always given. Where it is, it says once, few, many or a class for expanded clones.

DNA: TGTGCCACCCATACTGCGGGGATTAGCACAGATACGCAGTATTTT; CDR3: CATHTAGISTDTQYF; J: TRBJ2-3; D: NA; size: NA; V: TRBV21-1
DNA: TGTGCCAGCAGCCAAAGACTTGACTGGCCTGGAAACACCATATATTTT; CDR3: CASSQRLDWPGNTIYF; J: TRBJ1-3; D: NA; size: few; V: TRBV14
DNA: TGTGCCAGCAGCCCCCCTAACGATGACAGGGATGAAGCTTTCTTT; CDR3: CASSPPNDDRDEAFF; J: TRBJ1-1; D: TRBD1; size: NA; V: TRBV2
DNA: TGTGCCAGCTCACGTGAGGGGGTCACAGATACGCAGTATTTT; CDR3: CASSREGVTDTQYF; J: TRBJ2-3; D: NA; size: NA; V: TRBV18
DNA: TGTGCCAGCAGCCAAGCGGGTTCCGGGGATAGCAATCAGCCCCAGCATTTT; CDR3: CASSQAGSGDSNQPQHF; J: TRBJ1-5; D: NA; size: once; V: TRBV4-2
DNA: TGCAGCGTTGCCCGAGGGGGCGGGGAGACCCAGTACTTC; CDR3: CSVARGGGETQYF; J: TRBJ2-5; D: TRBD1; size: once; V: TRBV29-1
DNA: TGTGCCAGCAGTTTATGGGGGGGGGCGGCCGGGGAGCTGTTTTTT; CDR3: CASSLWGGAAGELFF; J: TRBJ2-2; D: NA; size: few; V: TRBV27
DNA: TGTGCCAGCGGGTTAATATCGCATGAAAAACTGTTTTTT; CDR3: CASGLISHEKLFF; J: TRBJ1-4; D: NA; size: few; V: TRBV6-5
DNA: TGCAGCGCCTCCCCAGGCCCCGGGACCGGGGAGCTGTTTTTT; CDR3: CSASPGPGTGELFF; J: TRBJ2-2; D: NA; size: NA; V: TRBV29-1
DNA: TGTGCCAGCAGCCAAGATGCGGGGGGAGGCGAGCAGTACTTC; CDR3: CASSQDAGGGEQYF; J: TRBJ2-7; D: TRBD2; size: NA; V: TRBV3-1/TRBV3-2
DNA: TGTGCCAGCAGCAGTCAGACTAGCGGGAGGGGGCAGTTCTTC; CDR3: CASSSQTSGRGQFF; J: TRBJ2-1; D: TRBD2; size: NA; V: TRBV3-1/TRBV3-2
DNA: TGTGCCAGCAGCACCGGGACAGTTAACTATGGCTACACCTTC; CDR3: CASSTGTVNYGYTF; J: TRBJ1-2; D: TRBD1; size: NA; V: TRBV7-2
DNA: TGCGCCAGCAGCTTTCGGGGGACCCCGAGCGACTATGGCTACACCTTC; CDR3: CASSFRGTPSDYGYTF; J: TRBJ1-2; D: NA; size: NA; V: TRBV5-1